A single sample is the source of the 3 T cell receptor beta chains below, sequenced in a study of CD8 T cells in ankylosing spondylitis. TCRdb reanalysed the 5' RACE reads using MiXCR and keeps one entry per CDR3 protein. The table records more than 250,000 distinct CDR3 sequences, more than 9% of them present only once. The sequenced material came from blood, either unsorted or a sorted T cell fraction (not recorded which). Source of these receptors: a female donor with ankylosing spondylitis or in good health (not recorded which).

This clonotype has only a few counts. The J gene is TRBJ1-1, the V gene TRBV5-6, with no clear D. V was cut by 4 bases and J by 0 bases, with 7 bases left in between. The length of the CDR3 is 13 residues. Germline CDR1 is SGHDT and CDR2 is YYEEEE. CDR3 coding DNA: TGTGCCAGCAGCGTAGGTATGAACACTGAAGCTTTCTTT. Translated, it gives CASSVGMNTEAFF.

Many counts were recorded for this clonotype. The CDR3 loop reads CSVVRLAGGNNEQFF. The CDR3 region has the DNA TGCAGCGTCGTGCGACTAGCGGGGGGCAACAATGAGCAGTTCTTC. The chain employs TRBV29-1 and TRBJ2-1, with 13 nucleotides matching TRBD2. This CDR3 region has 15 residues. Germline CDR1 is SQVTM and CDR2 is ANQGSEA. V lost 6 bases to trimming and J lost 5 bases; unmatched junction nucleotides: 7.

This chain links TRBV15 with TRBJ1-6; D uncertain. There are 12 residues in the CDR3. V was trimmed by 0 bases and J by 10 bases, leaving 4 bases between them. CDR1 is LNHNV and CDR2 is YYDKDF in the germline V gene (reference sequence). In DNA form, the CDR3 reads TGTGCCACCAGCAGAGATGACTCACCCCTCCACTTT. This sequence encodes CATSRDDSPLHF.